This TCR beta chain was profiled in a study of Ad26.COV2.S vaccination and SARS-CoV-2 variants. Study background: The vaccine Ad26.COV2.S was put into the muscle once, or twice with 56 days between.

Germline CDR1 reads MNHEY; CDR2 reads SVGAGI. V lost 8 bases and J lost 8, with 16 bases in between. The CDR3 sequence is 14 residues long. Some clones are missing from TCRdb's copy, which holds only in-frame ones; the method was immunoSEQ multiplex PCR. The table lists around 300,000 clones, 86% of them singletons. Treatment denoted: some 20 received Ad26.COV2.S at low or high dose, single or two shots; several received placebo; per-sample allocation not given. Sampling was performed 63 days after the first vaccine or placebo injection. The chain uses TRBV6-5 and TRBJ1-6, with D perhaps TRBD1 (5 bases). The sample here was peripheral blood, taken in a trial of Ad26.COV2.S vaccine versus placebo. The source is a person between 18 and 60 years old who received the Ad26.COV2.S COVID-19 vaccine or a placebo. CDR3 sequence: CASQRARDDSPLHF. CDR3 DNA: TGTGCCAGCCAGAGGGCCCGGGACGATTCACCCCTCCACTTT.